This T cell receptor (beta chain) was recovered during a study of regulatory T cells in long-lasting Graves disease. Study context: The antithyroid drugs taken by newly diagnosed Graves' patients had been used for under 3 months.

Time point defined: newly diagnosed GD, antithyroid drugs for less than 3 months. RNA isolated from PBMCs was used to make the TCR library. From germline, CDR1 is MNHEY and CDR2 SMNVEV (reference sequence). The CDR3 has 15 residues. Trimming took 6 bases from V and 4 from J; bases not matched to a gene: 9. This clonotype was recorded at least ten times. CDR3-region Arm-PCR and iRepertoire HTBI primers produced the TCR beta libraries. Via MiXCR, TCRdb re-called the multiplex PCR reads, giving one row per CDR3 protein. The sample lists more than 300,000 distinct CDR3 sequences; around 15% were seen once. This same sample was also part of a study on T cells in Graves' hyperthyroidism and ophthalmopathy.

Source: peripheral blood mononuclear cells (PBMCs), taken at new diagnosis, from a patient treated with antithyroid drugs. The gene calls are TRBV27 and TRBJ1-2; 9 bases agree with TRBD1. This sequence was found in a woman aged 18-29 years with Graves disease. CDR3 nucleotide sequence: TGTGCCAGCAGACCCCTGGCGGACAGGGGCTATGGCTACACCTTC. It yields the protein CASRPLADRGYGYTF.